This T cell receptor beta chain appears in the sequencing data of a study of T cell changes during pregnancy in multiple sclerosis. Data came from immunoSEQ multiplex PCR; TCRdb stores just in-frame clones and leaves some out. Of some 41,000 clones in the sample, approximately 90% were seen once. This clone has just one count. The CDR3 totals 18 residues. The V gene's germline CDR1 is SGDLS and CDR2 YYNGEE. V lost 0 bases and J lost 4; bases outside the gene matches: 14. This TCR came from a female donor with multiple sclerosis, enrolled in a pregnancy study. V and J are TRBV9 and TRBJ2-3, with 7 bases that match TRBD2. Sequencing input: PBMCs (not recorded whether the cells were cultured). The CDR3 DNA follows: TGTGCCAGCAGCGTAGGGGGTAGCGGGTGGGGTCGAGCAGATACGCAGTATTTT. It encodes CASSVGGSGWGRADTQYF. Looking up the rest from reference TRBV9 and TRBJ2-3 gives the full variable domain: DSGVTQTPKHLITATGQRVTLRCSPRSGDLSVYWYQQSLDQGLQFLIQYYNGEERAKGNILERFSAQQFPDLHSELNLSSLELGDSALYFCASSVGGSGWGRADTQYFGPGTRLTVL.